This T cell receptor beta chain is from a study of shared clonotypes between healthy human individuals. When replicate PCRs were run on unsorted PBMC, they used approximately 300 ng DNA, about 27,000 T cell genomes. This table comes from immunoSEQ multiplex PCR, and its TCRdb copy is limited to in-frame clones, with some not included. The profile covers 450,000 to 650,000 clones, with roughly four fifths appearing a single time and 12% taken by the ten largest. Healthy and HIV-negative, the adult donors had no recent acute infections or vaccinations. In unsorted samples, genomic DNA was obtained using roughly 90 million PBMCs. This CDR3 is 15 amino acids long. Germline CDR1 SGHRS, CDR2 YFSETQ. J gave up 3 bases and V 6 bases, and 5 bases lay outside the gene matches.

Sequenced: PBMCs. The chain combines TRBV5-1 with TRBJ2-1; the match to TRBD2 covers 11 bases. This clonotype was sampled from a middle-aged woman in good health. Some clones in this sample may be carry-over from other donors' samples. CDR3 residues: CASTGTSGSYNEQFF. DNA of the CDR3: TGCGCCAGCACCGGGACTAGCGGTAGCTACAATGAGCAGTTCTTC.